A selection of T cell receptor beta chains follows, all from one sample in a study of shared clonotypes between healthy human individuals. The protocol was immunoSEQ multiplex PCR, while the TCRdb copy is restricted to in-frame clones and leaves out a portion. The sample consists of nearly 1 million clones, approximately 80% of them appearing once. The sequenced sample was memory CD4+ T cells sorted from blood. The receptor set was obtained from a young man in good health. Both conserved end residues are part of each CDR3. Each record gives: D gene, V gene, J gene, CDR3 DNA, CDR3 protein. The D gene is left open where the match is weak.

TRBD2	TRBV5-5	TRBJ2-3	TGTGCCAGCAGGCGGGACTACCTGACTACAGATACGCAGTATTTT	CASRRDYLTTDTQYF
.	TRBV6-6	TRBJ2-7	TGTGCCAGCAGTTCTCTTGGGGGCGAGCAGTACTTC	CASSSLGGEQYF
.	TRBV9	TRBJ2-5	TGTGCCAGCAGCGTAGGTGGGGAGACCCAGTACTTC	CASSVGGETQYF
.	TRBV7-2	TRBJ2-1	TGTGCCAGCAGCTTAGGCTTTATGGGGGCCAATGAGCAGTTCTTC	CASSLGFMGANEQFF
.	TRBV6-5	TRBJ2-2	TGTGCCAGCAGTTATCTGGGGGAACCCCCCGGGGAGCTGTTTTTT	CASSYLGEPPGELFF
.	TRBV2	TRBJ2-3	TGTGCCAGCAGCCCGGAGGTTACAGATACGCAGTATTTT	CASSPEVTDTQYF
TRBD1	TRBV28	TRBJ1-4	TGTGCCAGCAGTTTATCGGGACAGTCTAATGAAAAACTGTTTTTT	CASSLSGQSNEKLFF
.	TRBV7-9	TRBJ2-5	TGTGCCAGCAGCTTAGGATCGTCAGTCCAAGAGACCCAGTACTTC	CASSLGSSVQETQYF
.	TRBV30	TRBJ1-1	TGTGCCTGGAGTGGGAAGACCGGGACAGAAGCTTTCTTT	CAWSGKTGTEAFF
.	TRBV7-6	TRBJ2-7	TGTGCCAGCAGCTTGGGTATAGAGTACGAGCAGTACTTC	CASSLGIEYEQYF
TRBD1	TRBV28	TRBJ1-2	TGTGCCAGCAGTTTAGATGGGACAGGGCTAGGCTACACCTTC	CASSLDGTGLGYTF
TRBD1	TRBV7-9	TRBJ1-4	TGTGCCAGCAGCCGCGGGACAGGGAGAGAAAAACTGTTTTTT	CASSRGTGREKLFF
TRBD2	TRBV27	TRBJ2-2	TGTGCCAGCAGCTCTTGGACTAGCGGTAGCACCGGGGAGCTGTTTTTT	CASSSWTSGSTGELFF
.	TRBV5-6	TRBJ1-2	TGTGCCAGCAGCCTAGGAGGAGGGGACTATGGCTACACCTTC	CASSLGGGDYGYTF
.	TRBV11-2	TRBJ2-5	TGTGCCAGCAGCCCAACTGGCGGGAAGGGCCAAGAGACCCAGTACTTC	CASSPTGGKGQETQYF